The following is a T cell receptor beta chain sequence with its context. TCRdb reprocessed the 5' RACE reads and stores each CDR3 protein as one record, lacking DNA. The table for this sample gives 400,000 or so distinct CDR3 sequences. The data were taken from a study of monozygotic twins with inflammatory bowel disease. The CDR3 runs 12 residues. Germline V gene data show CDR1 as MNHNY and CDR2 as SVGAGI (reference sequence). The J gene is TRBJ1-6, the V gene TRBV6-6. The receptor was isolated from a human donor with ulcerative colitis or Crohn's disease, or a healthy co-twin of an affected twin (not recorded which). Sample: blood. CDR3 region: CASSYGSSPLHF.